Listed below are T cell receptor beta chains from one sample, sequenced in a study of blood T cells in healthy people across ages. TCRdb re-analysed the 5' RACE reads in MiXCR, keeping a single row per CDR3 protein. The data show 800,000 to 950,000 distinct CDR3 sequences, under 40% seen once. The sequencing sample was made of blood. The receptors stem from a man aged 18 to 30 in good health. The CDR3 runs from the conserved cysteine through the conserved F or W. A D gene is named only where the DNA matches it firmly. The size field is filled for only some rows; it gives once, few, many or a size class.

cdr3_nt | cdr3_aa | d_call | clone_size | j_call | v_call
TGTGCCAGCAGTCCGATGGGAGGGTCCGGCTACACCTTC | CASSPMGGSGYTF | NA | few | TRBJ1-2 | TRBV6-1
TGTGCCAGCAGTTACTCAAGTTTGGCCAAAAATTCACCCCTCCACTTT | CASSYSSLAKNSPLHF | NA | NA | TRBJ1-6 | TRBV6-5
TGTGCCAGCAGTTTATCCCCCCCGGGACAGGGGGCAGGAAGAGGAGCTTTCTTT | CASSLSPPGQGAGRGAFF | TRBD1 | NA | TRBJ1-1 | TRBV27
TGTGCCAGCAGTTACTGGGGGGCGTCCTACAATGAGCAGTTCTTC | CASSYWGASYNEQFF | NA | NA | TRBJ2-1 | TRBV6-5
TGCAGTGCATGGGGCAGTAACTCCTACGAGCAGTACTTC | CSAWGSNSYEQYF | NA | NA | TRBJ2-7 | TRBV20-1
TGTGCCAGCAGTGAAGTGGGAGAGACCCAGTACTTC | CASSEVGETQYF | NA | few | TRBJ2-5 | TRBV2
TGTGCCAGCAGCCCCGGACTAGCGGGGGGGGGTGAGCAGTTCTTC | CASSPGLAGGGEQFF | NA | few | TRBJ2-1 | TRBV21-1
TGTGCCATCAGTGAGTCCAGGGCCGGGGAGACCCAGTACTTC | CAISESRAGETQYF | NA | many | TRBJ2-5 | TRBV10-3
TGTGCCAGCAGCTTAAGCTTAGACGGGACAGGGAACACTGAAGCTTTCTTT | CASSLSLDGTGNTEAFF | TRBD1 | NA | TRBJ1-1 | TRBV7-4
TGTGCCAGCAGCCAGGACCGGGACAGGGGCCTACCTAATGAAAAACTGTTTTTT | CASSQDRDRGLPNEKLFF | TRBD1 | many | TRBJ1-4 | TRBV14
TGTGCCAGCAGCTTAAATAATAACCCTTTGTACTTC | CASSLNNNPLYF | NA | few | TRBJ2-5 | TRBV7-3
TGTGCCAGCAGCTTAGCTTCCGGACAGGGGGACACTGAAGCTTTCTTT | CASSLASGQGDTEAFF | TRBD1 | NA | TRBJ1-1 | TRBV7-2
TGTGCCAGCAACCAGGTCCCCGGGACTAGCGGTATAGATACGCAGTATTTT | CASNQVPGTSGIDTQYF | TRBD2 | NA | TRBJ2-3 | TRBV4-2
TGCGCCAGCACCCACCGGGGACAGAGCACAGATACGCAGTATTTT | CASTHRGQSTDTQYF | TRBD1 | NA | TRBJ2-3 | TRBV4-1
TGCAGTGCCCTCAGAGTTCGGGTCAGCTCCTACAATGAGCAGTTCTTC | CSALRVRVSSYNEQFF | NA | NA | TRBJ2-1 | TRBV20-1
TGTGCCACCTTGGGGGGGCGCACAGATACGCAGTATTTT | CATLGGRTDTQYF | NA | many | TRBJ2-3 | TRBV10-3
TGCGGTGCTAGAGATGGGAGGGGCAATCAGCCCCAGCATTTT | CGARDGRGNQPQHF | NA | NA | TRBJ1-5 | TRBV20-1
TGCAGTGCTAGGTTGACAGGGACTTATAGCAATCAGCCCCAGCATTTT | CSARLTGTYSNQPQHF | TRBD1 | NA | TRBJ1-5 | TRBV20-1
TGCGCCAGCAGCCCCCGTTTGGTTGGGGGAGAAGAGACCCAGTACTTC | CASSPRLVGGEETQYF | NA | few | TRBJ2-5 | TRBV4-1
TGTGCCAGCAGTGTAGGTACAGGGTTCCAAAACATTCAGTACTTC | CASSVGTGFQNIQYF | NA | many | TRBJ2-4 | TRBV27
TGTGCCTGGAGTTCGAGGAGAGTCTCTGGAAACACCATATATTTT | CAWSSRRVSGNTIYF | NA | NA | TRBJ1-3 | TRBV30
TGTGCCAGCAGTGCCCTGGACAGGGGGCGAGAAAAACTGTTTTTT | CASSALDRGREKLFF | TRBD1 | NA | TRBJ1-4 | TRBV28
TGTGCCAGCAGACTAGGACGAAACACTGGAGCTTTCTTT | CASRLGRNTGAFF | NA | NA | TRBJ1-1 | TRBV7-3
TGTGCCAGCAGCCCCTCCTCGTATAGCGGGGGGGATGGTGAGCAGTTCTTC | CASSPSSYSGGDGEQFF | TRBD2 | few | TRBJ2-1 | TRBV7-9
TGTGCCAGCAGTTTAGCGGGAGGTAGAGGGAAGGGGGAGCAGTACTTC | CASSLAGGRGKGEQYF | NA | NA | TRBJ2-5 | TRBV12-3/TRBV12-4
TGTGCCAGCAGCGGAACAGGGGGTTCGAGGAATTCACCCCTCCACTTT | CASSGTGGSRNSPLHF | TRBD1 | few | TRBJ1-6 | TRBV9
TGTGCCAGCAGCTTAGGGGGGGATACCTACGAGCAGTACTTC | CASSLGGDTYEQYF | NA | NA | TRBJ2-7 | TRBV7-2
TGCAGTGCTAGACCCGCGGGCAGGGGGCCGACCCCCGGTTCACCCCTCCACTTT | CSARPAGRGPTPGSPLHF | TRBD1 | few | TRBJ1-6 | TRBV20-1
TGTGCCAGCAGCCCACAGGGCCATAATGAAGAACTGTTTTTT | CASSPQGHNEELFF | NA | once | TRBJ1-4 | TRBV7-2
TGTGCCAGCAGTCCCGGGACTAGATCCAATGAGCAGTTCTTC | CASSPGTRSNEQFF | TRBD2 | few | TRBJ2-1 | TRBV12-3/TRBV12-4
TGCAGTGCTAGCCCCAACGCCCGGGGCCTTTATGGCTACACCTTC | CSASPNARGLYGYTF | NA | NA | TRBJ1-2 | TRBV20-1
TGTGCCAGCAGTTTACGCCGGCAGGGAAGAAATCAGCCCCAGCATTTT | CASSLRRQGRNQPQHF | NA | few | TRBJ1-5 | TRBV27
TGTGCCAGCAGCGTCGGGACAGGGCTTACAGATACGCAGTATTTT | CASSVGTGLTDTQYF | TRBD1 | few | TRBJ2-3 | TRBV7-2
TGCGCCAGCAGCTTCACCGGGACAGGGGCCACTGAAGCTTTCTTT | CASSFTGTGATEAFF | TRBD1 | few | TRBJ1-1 | TRBV5-1
TGTGCCAGCAGCCCGGTTTCTTTGCGGCCCGCCGTCTATGGCTACACCTTC | CASSPVSLRPAVYGYTF | NA | few | TRBJ1-2 | TRBV28
TGTGCCAGCAGTTACTCGGAGGTTGGAAACTATGGCTACACCTTC | CASSYSEVGNYGYTF | NA | NA | TRBJ1-2 | TRBV6-5
TGTGCCTGGAATAAAGGGGCCGATTTTGATACGCAGTATTTT | CAWNKGADFDTQYF | NA | NA | TRBJ2-3 | TRBV30
TGTGCCAGCAGCCCCCGGGACAGGGGGCACAATGAGCAGTACTTC | CASSPRDRGHNEQYF | TRBD1 | few | TRBJ2-5 | TRBV3-1
TGTGCCAGCAGCCCGATCGACGGGTACCAAGAGACCCAGTACTTC | CASSPIDGYQETQYF | NA | NA | TRBJ2-5 | TRBV6-2/TRBV6-3
TGTGCCAGCAGCCGAGGGGACGGCCTTTTACAAGAGACCCAGTACTTC | CASSRGDGLLQETQYF | NA | few | TRBJ2-5 | TRBV7-9
TGTGCCACCGCGACAGGGGCCAACTATGGCTACACCTTC | CATATGANYGYTF | TRBD1 | few | TRBJ1-2 | TRBV19
TGCGCCAACAGCTTGGCGGCAGGGGAAGAGACCCAGTACTTC | CANSLAAGEETQYF | NA | NA | TRBJ2-5 | TRBV5-1
TGTGCCATCAGTGGTCTCGAGCAGTACTTC | CAISGLEQYF | NA | few | TRBJ2-7 | TRBV10-3
TGCAGCGTTAGGGACGGACTAGCCAAAAACATTCAGTACTTC | CSVRDGLAKNIQYF | NA | many | TRBJ2-4 | TRBV29-1
TGCAGTCCCATAGGGGACAGGGTTGGTTCACCCCTCCACTTT | CSPIGDRVGSPLHF | TRBD1 | few | TRBJ1-6 | TRBV20-1
TGTGCCAGCAGCTTCGGTCGAGCTTCGACAGATACGCAGTATTTT | CASSFGRASTDTQYF | NA | few | TRBJ2-3 | TRBV11-2
TGCAGCGTTGACCCGGACACTGAAGCTTTCTTT | CSVDPDTEAFF | NA | NA | TRBJ1-1 | TRBV29-1
TGCGCCAGCAGCTTGGTGACTAGGGCAGCCGAAGCTTTCTTT | CASSLVTRAAEAFF | NA | NA | TRBJ1-1 | TRBV5-1
TGCGCCAGCAGCCACCTTGAAGATACGCAGTATTTT | CASSHLEDTQYF | NA | many | TRBJ2-3 | TRBV5-1
TGTGCCACCAGCAGGAGCGGACTAGCGGGGACCGGGGATACGCAGTATTTT | CATSRSGLAGTGDTQYF | TRBD2 | NA | TRBJ2-3 | TRBV15
TGTGCCAGCAGCGACACGAGCACAGGGATTCATGAGCAGTTCTTC | CASSDTSTGIHEQFF | NA | once | TRBJ2-1 | TRBV7-9
TGTGCCATCAGTGCTTACTCCTCAGGGGCTGAAGCTTTCTTT | CAISAYSSGAEAFF | NA | NA | TRBJ1-1 | TRBV10-3
TGTGCCAGCAGGCCCGAGGCTGCTAACACTGAAGCTTTCTTT | CASRPEAANTEAFF | NA | NA | TRBJ1-1 | TRBV7-3
TGTGCCAGCAGCTTAAAGGGTGGCGTGGTCGGCACTGAAGCTTTCTTT | CASSLKGGVVGTEAFF | NA | NA | TRBJ1-1 | TRBV7-3
TGCGCCAGCAGCCAAGTTAATGGGTGGGGGACAGATACGCAGTATTTT | CASSQVNGWGTDTQYF | NA | few | TRBJ2-3 | TRBV4-1
TGTGCCAGCAGTTTGGCTAGCGGGGGGGGCTACGAGCAGTACTTC | CASSLASGGGYEQYF | TRBD2 | many | TRBJ2-7 | TRBV12-3/TRBV12-4
TGTGCCAGCAGCTTAGTCGTAAGCTTAAAGGAAAATGAGCAGTTCTTC | CASSLVVSLKENEQFF | NA | NA | TRBJ2-1 | TRBV7-8
TGTGCCAGCAGTTTCAGACCTAGCGGGGGGGCGAATGAGCAGTTCTTC | CASSFRPSGGANEQFF | TRBD2 | few | TRBJ2-1 | TRBV27
TGCGCCAGCAGCCCCGGAGAACTAGGGGCCTACGAGCAGTACTTC | CASSPGELGAYEQYF | NA | many | TRBJ2-7 | TRBV5-1
TGTGCCAGCACCAGAGGGGTACAAGAGACCCAGTACTTC | CASTRGVQETQYF | NA | few | TRBJ2-5 | TRBV5-6